This T cell receptor beta chain originates from a study of blood T cell repertoires in COVID-19. TCRdb keeps only in-frame clones here, not all; method: immunoSEQ multiplex PCR. This sample has over 250,000 clones, with roughly 86% found just once. Recruitment covered some 25 US areas and drew participants whose ages spanned roughly 18 to 89 years. In assigning cohorts, the study relied on participant-reported clinical history. Donors in Cohort 3 counted as recovered after two negative PCRs, clearance, or symptom resolution. Sequencing input: PBMCs or T cells enriched from blood (not recorded which). The TCR sequence derives from an older woman who had recovered from COVID-19.

For the CDR3, the DNA is TGTGCCAGCAGTTTATCCGAGGATCGCCGCTACAATGAGCAGTTCTTC. Protein sequence: CASSLSEDRRYNEQFF. The gene calls are TRBV28 and TRBJ2-1; D unresolved. The V gene's germline CDR1 is MDHEN and CDR2 SYDVKM. The CDR3 has 16 amino acids. V lost 1 base, J lost 3 bases, and 13 bases lay in between.